This T cell receptor (beta chain) emerged from a study of early T cells in non-severe SARS-CoV-2 infection. Ten or more counts support this clonotype. Its antigen is unidentified. Study-level results: The study's VDJdb matching favored anti-spike CD8 responses and missed private and CD4 specificities.

TCRdb processed the 5' RACE reads anew with MiXCR; each CDR3 protein has one entry. The sample has tens of thousands of distinct CDR3 sequences, around 13% seen once. Unmatched junction bases numbered 5, after V lost 9 bases and J lost 0 bases. This CDR3 is 14 amino acids long. Germline V gene sequence: CDR1 ENHRY, CDR2 SYGVKD. Sequencing input: whole blood. The source of this sequence is an adult who was a healthcare worker with PCR-confirmed SARS-CoV-2 infection or an uninfected control (not recorded which). The chain couples TRBV10-3 to TRBJ1-5, with TRBD1 matching 7 bases. The CDR3 region has the DNA TGTGCCATTGGGACAGTGAATAGCAATCAGCCCCAGCATTTT. This encodes CAIGTVNSNQPQHF.